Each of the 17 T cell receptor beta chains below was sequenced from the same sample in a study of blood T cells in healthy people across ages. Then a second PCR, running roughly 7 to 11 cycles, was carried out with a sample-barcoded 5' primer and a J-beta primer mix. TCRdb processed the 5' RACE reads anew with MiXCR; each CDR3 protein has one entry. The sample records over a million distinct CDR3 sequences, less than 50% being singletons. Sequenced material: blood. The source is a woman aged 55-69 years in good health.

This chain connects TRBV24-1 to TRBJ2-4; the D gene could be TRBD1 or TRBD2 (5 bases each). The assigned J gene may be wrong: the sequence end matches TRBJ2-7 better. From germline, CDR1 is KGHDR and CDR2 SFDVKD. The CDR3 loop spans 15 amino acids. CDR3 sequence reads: CATSNTRDATYEQYF. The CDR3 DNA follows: TGTGCCACCAGTAATACGAGGGACGCAACATACGAGCAGTACTTC.

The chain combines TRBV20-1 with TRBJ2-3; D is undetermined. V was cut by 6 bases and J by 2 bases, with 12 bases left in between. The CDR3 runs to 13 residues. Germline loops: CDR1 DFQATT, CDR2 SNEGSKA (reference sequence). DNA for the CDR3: TGCAGTGCCCGCCCGGCGCTCACAGATACGCAGTATTTT. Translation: CSARPALTDTQYF.

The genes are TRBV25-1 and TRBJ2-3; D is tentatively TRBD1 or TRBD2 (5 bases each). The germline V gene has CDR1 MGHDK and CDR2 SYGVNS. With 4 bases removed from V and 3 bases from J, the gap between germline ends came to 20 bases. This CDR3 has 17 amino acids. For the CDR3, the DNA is TGTGCCAGCAGTGTCCCCCTTTCCTACGGGGCTACAGATACGCAGTATTTT. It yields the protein CASSVPLSYGATDTQYF.

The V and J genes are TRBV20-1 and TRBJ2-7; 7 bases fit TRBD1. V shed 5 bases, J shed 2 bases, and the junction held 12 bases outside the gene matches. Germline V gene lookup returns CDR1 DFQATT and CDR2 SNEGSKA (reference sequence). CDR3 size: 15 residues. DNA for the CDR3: TGCAGTGCTTCGGGTGGGACAGCGGCGACCTACGAGCAGTACTTC. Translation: CSASGGTAATYEQYF.

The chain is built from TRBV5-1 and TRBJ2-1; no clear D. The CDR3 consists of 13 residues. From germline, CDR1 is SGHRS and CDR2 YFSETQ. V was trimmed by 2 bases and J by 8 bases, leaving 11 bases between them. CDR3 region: CASSFTPGDEQFF. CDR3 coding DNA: TGCGCCAGCAGCTTTACTCCGGGTGATGAGCAGTTCTTC.

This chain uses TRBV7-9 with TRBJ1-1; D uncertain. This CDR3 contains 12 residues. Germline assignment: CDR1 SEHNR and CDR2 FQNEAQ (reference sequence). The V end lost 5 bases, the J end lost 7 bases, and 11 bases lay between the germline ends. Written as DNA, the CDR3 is TGTGCCAGCAGCCTCGGACCGAGTGAAGCTTTCTTT. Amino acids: CASSLGPSEAFF.

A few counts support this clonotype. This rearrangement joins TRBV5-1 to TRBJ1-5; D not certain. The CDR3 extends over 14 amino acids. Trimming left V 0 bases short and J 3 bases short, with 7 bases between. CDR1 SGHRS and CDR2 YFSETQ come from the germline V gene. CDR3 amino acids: CASSLDADNQPQHF. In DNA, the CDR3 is TGCGCCAGCAGCTTGGATGCAGACAATCAGCCCCAGCATTTT.

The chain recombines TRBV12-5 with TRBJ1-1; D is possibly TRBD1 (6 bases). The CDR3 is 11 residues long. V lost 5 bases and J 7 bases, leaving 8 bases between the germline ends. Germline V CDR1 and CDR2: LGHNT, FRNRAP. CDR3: CASGVRGEAFF. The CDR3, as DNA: TGTGCTAGTGGTGTCAGGGGTGAAGCTTTCTTT. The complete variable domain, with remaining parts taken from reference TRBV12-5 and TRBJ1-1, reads DARVTQTPRHKVTEMGQEVTMRCQPILGHNTVFWYRQTMMQGLELLAYFRNRAPLDDSGMPKDRFSAEMPDATLATLKIQPSEPRDSAVYFCASGVRGEAFFGQGTRLTVV.

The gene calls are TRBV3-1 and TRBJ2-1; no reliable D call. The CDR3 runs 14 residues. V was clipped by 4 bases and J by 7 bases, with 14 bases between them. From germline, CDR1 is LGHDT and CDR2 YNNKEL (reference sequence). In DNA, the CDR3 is TGTGCCAGCAGCCCAGGCAGTCTGGTTAATGAGCAGTTCTTC. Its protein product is CASSPGSLVNEQFF.

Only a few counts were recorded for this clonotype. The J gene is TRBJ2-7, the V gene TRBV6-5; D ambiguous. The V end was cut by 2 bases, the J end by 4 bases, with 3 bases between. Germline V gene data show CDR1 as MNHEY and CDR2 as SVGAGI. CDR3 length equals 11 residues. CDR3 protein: CASSYQYEQYF. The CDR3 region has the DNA TGTGCCAGCAGTTACCAATACGAGCAGTACTTC.

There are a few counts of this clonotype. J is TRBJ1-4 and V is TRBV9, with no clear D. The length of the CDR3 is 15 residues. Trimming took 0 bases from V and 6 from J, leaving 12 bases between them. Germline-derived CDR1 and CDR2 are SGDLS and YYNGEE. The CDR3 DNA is TGTGCCAGCAGCGTAGGGGCCGCACGGGATGAAAAACTGTTTTTT. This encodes CASSVGAARDEKLFF.

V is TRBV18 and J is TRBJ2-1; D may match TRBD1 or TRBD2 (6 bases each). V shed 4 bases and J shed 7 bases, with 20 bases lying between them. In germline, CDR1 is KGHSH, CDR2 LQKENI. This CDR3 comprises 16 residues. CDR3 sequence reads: CASSQGDKGGSNEQFF. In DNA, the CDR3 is TGTGCCAGCTCACAAGGCGATAAAGGGGGGTCAAATGAGCAGTTCTTC.

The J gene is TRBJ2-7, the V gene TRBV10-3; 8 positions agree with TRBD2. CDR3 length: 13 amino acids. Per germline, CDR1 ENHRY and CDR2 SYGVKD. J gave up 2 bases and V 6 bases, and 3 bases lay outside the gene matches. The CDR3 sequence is CAIRREEAYEQYF. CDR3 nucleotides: TGTGCCATCAGGCGGGAGGAAGCCTACGAGCAGTACTTC.

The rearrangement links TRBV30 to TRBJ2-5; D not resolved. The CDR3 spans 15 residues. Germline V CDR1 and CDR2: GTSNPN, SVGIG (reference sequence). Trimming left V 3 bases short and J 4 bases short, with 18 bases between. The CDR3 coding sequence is TGTGCCTGGAGCGTTCGTCTCGGACGGCGAGAGACCCAGTACTTC. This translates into CAWSVRLGRRETQYF.

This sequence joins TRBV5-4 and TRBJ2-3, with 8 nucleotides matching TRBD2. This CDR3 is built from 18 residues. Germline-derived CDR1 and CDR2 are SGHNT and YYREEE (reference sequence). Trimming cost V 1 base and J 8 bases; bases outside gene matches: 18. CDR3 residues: CASSLLKRERTLLGTQYF. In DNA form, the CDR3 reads TGTGCCAGCAGCTTGCTAAAGCGGGAGCGAACCCTACTGGGTACGCAGTATTTT.

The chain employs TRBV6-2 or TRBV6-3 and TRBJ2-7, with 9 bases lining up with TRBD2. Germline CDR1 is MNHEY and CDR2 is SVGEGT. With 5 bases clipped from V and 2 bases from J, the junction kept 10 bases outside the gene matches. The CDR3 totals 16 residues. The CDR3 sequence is CASSTDSGGSPYEQYF. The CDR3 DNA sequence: TGTGCCAGCAGTACCGATAGCGGGGGAAGCCCCTACGAGCAGTACTTC.

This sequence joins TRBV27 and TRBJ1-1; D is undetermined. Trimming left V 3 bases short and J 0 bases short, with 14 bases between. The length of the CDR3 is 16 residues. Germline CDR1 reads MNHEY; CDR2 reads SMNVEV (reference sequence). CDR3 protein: CASSFGGEYVNTEAFF. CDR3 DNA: TGTGCCAGCAGTTTTGGCGGGGAATACGTGAACACTGAAGCTTTCTTT.